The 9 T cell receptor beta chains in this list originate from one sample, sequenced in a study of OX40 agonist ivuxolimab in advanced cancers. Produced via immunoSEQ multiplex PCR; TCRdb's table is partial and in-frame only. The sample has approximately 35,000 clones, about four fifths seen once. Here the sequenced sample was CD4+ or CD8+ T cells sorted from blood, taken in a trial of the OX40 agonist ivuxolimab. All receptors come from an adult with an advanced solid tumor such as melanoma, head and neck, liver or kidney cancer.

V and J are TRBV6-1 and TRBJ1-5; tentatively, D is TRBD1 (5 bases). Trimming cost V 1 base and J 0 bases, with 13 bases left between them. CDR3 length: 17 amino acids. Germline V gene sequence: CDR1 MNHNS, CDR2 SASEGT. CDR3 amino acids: CASSEDRNPFSNQPQHF. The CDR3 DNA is TGTGCCAGCAGTGAAGACAGGAACCCCTTTAGCAATCAGCCCCAGCATTTT.

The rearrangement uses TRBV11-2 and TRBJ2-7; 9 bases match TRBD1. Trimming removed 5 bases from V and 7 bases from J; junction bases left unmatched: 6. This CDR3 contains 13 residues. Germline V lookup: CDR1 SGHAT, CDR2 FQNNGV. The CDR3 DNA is TGTGCCAGCAGCCCAGGGACAGGGCGGGAGCAGTACTTC. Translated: CASSPGTGREQYF.

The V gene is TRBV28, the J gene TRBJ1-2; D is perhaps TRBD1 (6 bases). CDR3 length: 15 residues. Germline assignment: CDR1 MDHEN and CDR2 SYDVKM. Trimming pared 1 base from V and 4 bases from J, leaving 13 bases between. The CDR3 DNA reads TGTGCCAGCAGTTTATATCGGGGGGCCGGCTATGGCTACACCTTC. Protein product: CASSLYRGAGYGYTF.

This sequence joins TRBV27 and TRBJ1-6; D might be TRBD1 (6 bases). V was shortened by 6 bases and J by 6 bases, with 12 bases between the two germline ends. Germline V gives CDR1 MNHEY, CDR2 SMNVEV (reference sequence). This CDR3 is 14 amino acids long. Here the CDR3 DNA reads TGTGCCAGCAGGACCGGGACACCTAATTCACCCCTCCACTTT. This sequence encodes CASRTGTPNSPLHF.

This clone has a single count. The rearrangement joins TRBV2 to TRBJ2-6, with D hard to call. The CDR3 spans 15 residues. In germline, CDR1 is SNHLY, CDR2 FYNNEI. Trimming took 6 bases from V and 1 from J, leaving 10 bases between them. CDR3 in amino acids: CASRIGISGANVLTF. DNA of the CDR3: TGTGCCAGCAGGATCGGAATATCTGGGGCCAACGTCCTGACTTTC.

DNA for the CDR3: TGTGCCAGCAGTCCAGGGCGTGAGCAGTTCTTC. Translation gives CASSPGREQFF. The J gene is TRBJ2-1, the V gene TRBV2; weak D call: TRBD1 (5 bases). The V end lost 5 bases, the J end lost 9 bases, and 8 bases lay between the germline ends. Per the germline V gene, CDR1 is SNHLY and CDR2 is FYNNEI. CDR3 length equals 11 residues.

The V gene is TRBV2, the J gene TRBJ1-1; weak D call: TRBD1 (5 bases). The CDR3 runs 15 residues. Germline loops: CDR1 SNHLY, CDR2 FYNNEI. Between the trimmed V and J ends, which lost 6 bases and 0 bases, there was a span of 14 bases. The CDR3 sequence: CASSWDQQMNTEAFF. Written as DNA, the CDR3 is TGTGCCAGCAGCTGGGACCAACAAATGAACACTGAAGCTTTCTTT.

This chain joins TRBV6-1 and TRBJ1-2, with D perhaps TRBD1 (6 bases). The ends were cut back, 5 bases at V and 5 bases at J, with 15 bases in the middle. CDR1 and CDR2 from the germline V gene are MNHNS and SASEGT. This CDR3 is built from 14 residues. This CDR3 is CASSTGGGWYGYTF. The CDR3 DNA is TGTGCCAGCAGTACAGGAGGGGGTTGGTATGGCTACACCTTC.

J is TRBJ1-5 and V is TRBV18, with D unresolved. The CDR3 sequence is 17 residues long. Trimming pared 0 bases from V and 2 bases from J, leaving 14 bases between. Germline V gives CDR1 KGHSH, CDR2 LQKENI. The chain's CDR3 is CASSPPATAKGNQPQHF. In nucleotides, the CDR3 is TGTGCCAGCTCACCACCGGCTACAGCAAAGGGCAATCAGCCCCAGCATTTT.